The rows below give T cell receptor beta chains drawn from one sample of a study of immune characterization of retroperitoneal liposarcoma. Using its own MiXCR run on the PCR reads, TCRdb lists one record per CDR3 protein. Of fewer than 8,000 distinct CDR3 sequences listed, approximately 40% are singletons. The sample was tumor tissue. The source of these receptors is a male donor with retroperitoneal liposarcoma. The CDR3 runs from the conserved cysteine through the conserved F or W. The D gene is left open where the match is weak. Expanded clones are given a class, and other clones once, few, many or no size at all.

clone_size: NA; v_call: TRBV6-6; j_call: TRBJ2-7; cdr3_length: 13; d_call: TRBD1; cdr3_nt: TGTGCCAGCAGTTACTCCGACAGGGGTGAGCAGTACTTC; cdr3_aa: CASSYSDRGEQYF
clone_size: medium-sized; v_call: TRBV6-1; j_call: TRBJ2-7; cdr3_length: 15; d_call: TRBD2; cdr3_nt: TGTGCCAGCATTAGTACGGGGGGGGGGGGAAATGAGCAGTACTTC; cdr3_aa: CASISTGGGGNEQYF
clone_size: few; v_call: TRBV6-6; j_call: TRBJ2-1; cdr3_length: 13; d_call: NA; cdr3_nt: TGTGCCAGCAGTTACTGGAAGGGCGATGAGCAGTTCTTC; cdr3_aa: CASSYWKGDEQFF
clone_size: NA; v_call: TRBV10-2; j_call: TRBJ2-5; cdr3_length: 15; d_call: NA; cdr3_nt: TGCGCCAGCAGTGAGTCCGAGGTTGGGGCGGAGACCCAGTACTTC; cdr3_aa: CASSESEVGAETQYF
clone_size: NA; v_call: TRBV25-1; j_call: TRBJ2-2; cdr3_length: 15; d_call: NA; cdr3_nt: TGTGCCAGCAGTAGACCGGACAGCTACACCGGGGTGCTGTTTTTT; cdr3_aa: CASSRPDSYTGVLFF
clone_size: NA; v_call: TRBV27; j_call: TRBJ2-3; cdr3_length: 17; d_call: TRBD1; cdr3_nt: TGTGCCAGCAGTTTAAGGTTCGGACAGGGTAGGGCAGATACGCAGTATTTT; cdr3_aa: CASSLRFGQGRADTQYF
clone_size: few; v_call: TRBV11-2; j_call: TRBJ2-3; cdr3_length: 16; d_call: NA; cdr3_nt: TGTGCCAGCAGCTTATTATCGGGAGCCGACGCAGATACGCAGTATTTT; cdr3_aa: CASSLLSGADADTQYF
clone_size: few; v_call: TRBV20-1; j_call: TRBJ2-1; cdr3_length: 14; d_call: TRBD2; cdr3_nt: TGCAGTGCTAAGGTAGCGGGGGCCGTCTACGAGCAGTTCTTC; cdr3_aa: CSAKVAGAVYEQFF
clone_size: NA; v_call: TRBV7-2; j_call: TRBJ2-5; cdr3_length: 12; d_call: NA; cdr3_nt: TGTGCCAGCAGCTTAAGATTTTACGAGCGGTACTTC; cdr3_aa: CASSLRFYERYF
clone_size: NA; v_call: TRBV6-1; j_call: TRBJ2-3; cdr3_length: 13; d_call: NA; cdr3_nt: TGTGCCAGCAGTTCCAATCCCACAGATACGCAGTATTTT; cdr3_aa: CASSSNPTDTQYF
clone_size: few; v_call: TRBV6-1; j_call: TRBJ2-7; cdr3_length: 14; d_call: TRBD1; cdr3_nt: TGTGCCAGCAGTGAATACAACAGGGGGTCCGAGCAGTACTTC; cdr3_aa: CASSEYNRGSEQYF
clone_size: NA; v_call: TRBV27; j_call: TRBJ2-1; cdr3_length: 11; d_call: NA; cdr3_nt: TGTGCCAGCAGTCGCTACAATGAGCAGTTCTTC; cdr3_aa: CASSRYNEQFF
clone_size: few; v_call: TRBV11-3; j_call: TRBJ2-1; cdr3_length: 16; d_call: TRBD2; cdr3_nt: TGTGCCAGCAGCTTAGGTACTAGCGGGGTTTACAATGAGCAGTTCTTC; cdr3_aa: CASSLGTSGVYNEQFF
clone_size: NA; v_call: TRBV6-4; j_call: TRBJ2-1; cdr3_length: 13; d_call: NA; cdr3_nt: TGTGCCAGCGCGGCAGCAGGTTACAATGAGCAGTTCTTC; cdr3_aa: CASAAAGYNEQFF
clone_size: NA; v_call: TRBV27; j_call: TRBJ2-5; cdr3_length: 15; d_call: NA; cdr3_nt: TGTGCCAGCAGTTTTGGGCAGGGGTACCAAGAGACCCAGTACTTC; cdr3_aa: CASSFGQGYQETQYF
clone_size: NA; v_call: TRBV6-1; j_call: TRBJ2-2; cdr3_length: 14; d_call: NA; cdr3_nt: TGTGCCAGCCTTGAGCGGAAGAACACCGGGGAGCTGTTTTTT; cdr3_aa: CASLERKNTGELFF
clone_size: many; v_call: TRBV25-1; j_call: TRBJ1-1; cdr3_length: 15; d_call: TRBD1; cdr3_nt: TGTGCCAGCAGTGAAGGAGGGACAGCCAACACTGAAGCTTTCTTT; cdr3_aa: CASSEGGTANTEAFF
clone_size: NA; v_call: TRBV7-2; j_call: TRBJ2-2; cdr3_length: 14; d_call: NA; cdr3_nt: TGTGCCAGCAGCTTGACCCCGAACACCGGGGAGCTGTTTTTT; cdr3_aa: CASSLTPNTGELFF
clone_size: NA; v_call: TRBV11-3; j_call: TRBJ2-1; cdr3_length: 15; d_call: NA; cdr3_nt: TGTGCCAGCAGCCCGGGACGGAGGCTGAACAATGAGCAGTTCTTC; cdr3_aa: CASSPGRRLNNEQFF
clone_size: NA; v_call: TRBV7-3; j_call: TRBJ2-2; cdr3_length: 17; d_call: NA; cdr3_nt: TGTGCCAGCAGCCTCCTTAACGGACGGGCGAACACCGGGGAGCTGTTTTTT; cdr3_aa: CASSLLNGRANTGELFF
clone_size: few; v_call: TRBV6-2/TRBV6-3; j_call: TRBJ2-1; cdr3_length: 15; d_call: NA; cdr3_nt: TGTGCCAGCCGATTCACTACGGGAGATGGCAATGAGCAGTTCTTC; cdr3_aa: CASRFTTGDGNEQFF
clone_size: NA; v_call: TRBV27; j_call: TRBJ2-7; cdr3_length: 15; d_call: TRBD1; cdr3_nt: TGTGCCAGCAGCCTCGGGACAGGCATATCGAATGAGCAGTACTTC; cdr3_aa: CASSLGTGISNEQYF